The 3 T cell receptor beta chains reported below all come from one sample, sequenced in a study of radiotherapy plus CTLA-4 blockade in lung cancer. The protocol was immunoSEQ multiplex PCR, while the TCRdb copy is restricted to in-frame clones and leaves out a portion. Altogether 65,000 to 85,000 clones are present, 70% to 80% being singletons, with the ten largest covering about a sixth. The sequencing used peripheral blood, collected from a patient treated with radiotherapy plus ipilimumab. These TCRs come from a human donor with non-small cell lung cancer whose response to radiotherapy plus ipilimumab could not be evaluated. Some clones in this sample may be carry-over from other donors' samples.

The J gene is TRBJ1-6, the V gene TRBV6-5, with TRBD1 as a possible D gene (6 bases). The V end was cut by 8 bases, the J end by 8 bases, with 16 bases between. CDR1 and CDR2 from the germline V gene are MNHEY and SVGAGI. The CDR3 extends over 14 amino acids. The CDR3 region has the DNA TGTGCCAGCTCCCCGTGGACAGAAGATTCACCCCTCCACTTT. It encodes CASSPWTEDSPLHF.

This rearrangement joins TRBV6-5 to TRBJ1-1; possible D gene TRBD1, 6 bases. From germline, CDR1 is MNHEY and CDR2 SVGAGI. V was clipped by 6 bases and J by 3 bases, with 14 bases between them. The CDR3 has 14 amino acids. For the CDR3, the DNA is TGTGCCAGCAGAATAGGACAGACGTACACTGAAGCTTTCTTT. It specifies CASRIGQTYTEAFF.

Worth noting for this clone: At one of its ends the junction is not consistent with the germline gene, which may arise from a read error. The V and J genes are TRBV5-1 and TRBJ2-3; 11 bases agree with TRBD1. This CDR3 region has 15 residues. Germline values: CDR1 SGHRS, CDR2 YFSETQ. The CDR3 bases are TGCGCCAGCACCTTGGGACAGGGGGGCGCAGATACGCAGTATTTT. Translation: CASTLGQGGADTQYF.